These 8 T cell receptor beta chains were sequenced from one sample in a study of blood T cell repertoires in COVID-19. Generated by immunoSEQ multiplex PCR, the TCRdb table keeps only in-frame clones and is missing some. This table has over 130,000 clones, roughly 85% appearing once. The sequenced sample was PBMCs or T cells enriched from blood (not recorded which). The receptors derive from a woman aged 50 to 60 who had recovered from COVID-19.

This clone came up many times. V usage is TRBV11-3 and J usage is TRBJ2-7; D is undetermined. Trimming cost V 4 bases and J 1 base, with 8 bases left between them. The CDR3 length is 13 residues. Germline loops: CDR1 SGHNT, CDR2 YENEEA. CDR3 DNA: TGTGCCAGCAGCTCTCAGGTATCCTACGAGCAGTACTTC. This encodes CASSSQVSYEQYF.

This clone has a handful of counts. The CDR3 region has the DNA TGTGCCAGCAGTCTTACGGACAGGGATGCTTTCTTT. Amino acids: CASSLTDRDAFF. The chain has TRBV2 and TRBJ1-1, with 8 bases matching TRBD1. The CDR3 is 12 amino acids. Germline V gives CDR1 SNHLY, CDR2 FYNNEI. V shed 5 bases, J shed 11 bases, and the junction held 7 bases outside the gene matches.

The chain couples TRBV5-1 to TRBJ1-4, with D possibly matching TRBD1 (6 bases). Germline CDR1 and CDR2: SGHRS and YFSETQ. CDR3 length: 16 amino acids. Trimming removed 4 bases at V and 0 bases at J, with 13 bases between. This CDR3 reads CASSSGTGSTNEKLFF. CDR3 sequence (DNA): TGCGCCAGCAGCAGCGGAACAGGGTCAACTAATGAAAAACTGTTTTTT.

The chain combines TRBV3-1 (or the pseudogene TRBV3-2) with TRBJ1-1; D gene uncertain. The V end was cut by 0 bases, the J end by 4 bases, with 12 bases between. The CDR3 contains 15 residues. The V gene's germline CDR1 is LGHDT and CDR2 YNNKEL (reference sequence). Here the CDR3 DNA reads TGTGCCAGCAGCCAAGACAGTTTTCGTTTCACTGAAGCTTTCTTT. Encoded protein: CASSQDSFRFTEAFF.

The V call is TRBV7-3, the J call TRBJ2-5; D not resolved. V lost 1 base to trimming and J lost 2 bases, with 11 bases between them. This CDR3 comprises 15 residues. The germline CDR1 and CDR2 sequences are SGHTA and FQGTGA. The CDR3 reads CASSLMATNQETQYF. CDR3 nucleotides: TGTGCCAGCAGCTTAATGGCCACCAATCAAGAGACCCAGTACTTC.

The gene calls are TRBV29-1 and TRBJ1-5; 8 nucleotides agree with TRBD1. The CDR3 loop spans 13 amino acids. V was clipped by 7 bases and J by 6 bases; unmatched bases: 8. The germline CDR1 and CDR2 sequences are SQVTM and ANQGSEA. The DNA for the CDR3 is TGCAGCGCTGGCCTAGACAGGGGTCAGCCCCAGCATTTT. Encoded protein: CSAGLDRGQPQHF. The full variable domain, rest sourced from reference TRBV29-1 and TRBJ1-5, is SAVISQKPSRDICQRGTSLTIQCQVDSQVTMMFWYRQQPGQSLTLIATANQGSEATYESGFVIDKFPISRPNLTFSTLTVSNMSPEDSSIYLCSAGLDRGQPQHFGDGTRLSIL.

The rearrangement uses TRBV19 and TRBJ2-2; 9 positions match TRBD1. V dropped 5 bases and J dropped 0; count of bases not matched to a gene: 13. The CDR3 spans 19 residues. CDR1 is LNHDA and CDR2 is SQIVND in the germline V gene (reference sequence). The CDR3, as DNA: TGTGCCAGTAGTTCATGGACAGGGGACCCCCGACCGAACACCGGGGAGCTGTTTTTT. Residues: CASSSWTGDPRPNTGELFF.

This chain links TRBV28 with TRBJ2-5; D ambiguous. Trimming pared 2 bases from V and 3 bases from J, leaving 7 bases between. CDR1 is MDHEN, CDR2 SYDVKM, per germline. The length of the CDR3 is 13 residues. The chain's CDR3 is CASSLGSKETQYF. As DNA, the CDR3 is TGTGCCAGCAGTTTAGGCAGTAAAGAGACCCAGTACTTC.